Sequencing of this T cell receptor (beta chain) was carried out in a study of cytomegalovirus exposure and HLA in healthy donors. Whole-study findings and limits: Immune exposure information available was restricted to CMV serostatus. When the data were analyzed later, several of the most significant clusters appeared to be linked to common viral pathogens.

PCR amplification relied on 60 Vbeta primers (plus 13 Jbeta primers). Original processing methods: Roughly 10 million shared chains were among the about 80 million unique TCR beta chains that a later analysis counted. Data came from immunoSEQ multiplex PCR; TCRdb stores just in-frame clones and leaves some out. V, J and clone size reflect that table, while D and trimming were determined from the DNA. This table holds about 150,000 clones, around 83% found once. The CDR3 contains 15 residues. V shed 5 bases, J shed 2 bases, and the junction held 7 bases outside the gene matches. Germline CDR1 SGHAT, CDR2 FQNNGV. Points on this clone: Its antigen is unidentified.

This receptor was identified in a man aged 30-40 years in good health and CMV-seropositive. J is TRBJ2-3 and V is TRBV11-2; 7 bases map to TRBD1. Sequenced: PBMCs. CDR3 residues: CASSGNRGPTDTQYF. The CDR3 nucleotides are TGTGCCAGCAGCGGAAACAGGGGTCCCACAGATACGCAGTATTTT.